This TCR beta chain was documented in a study of blood T cell repertoires in COVID-19. Study-level information: Material from acute and convalescent COVID-19 was sourced from the United States, Italy and Spain. From T cells, B-cell-depleted T cells, or PBMCs came the material, which was cDNA or gDNA.

This clone was picked up one time. V lost 5 bases, J lost 4 bases, and 13 bases lay in between. The CDR3 covers 14 residues. Germline-derived CDR1 and CDR2 are MDHEN and SYDVKM. Under the authors' procedure: Reference gene primer amplification gave nucleated cell count estimates. The repertoire was sequenced with immunoSEQ multiplex PCR; TCRdb's copy has only in-frame clones and lacks some. From that table come the V and J calls and clone size; the DNA was used to work out D and trimming. Of around 92,000 clones in the sample, approximately 89% were seen once. This chain uses TRBV28 with TRBJ2-3; tentative D call: TRBD2 (6 bases). The specimen was peripheral blood. The receptor comes from a woman of 80 years or more with active COVID-19. The CDR3 loop is CASSRSPGADTQYF. CDR3 coding DNA: TGTGCCAGCAGTCGGAGCCCGGGAGCAGATACGCAGTATTTT.